The entry that follows covers one T cell receptor (beta chain) sequence. The sample comes from a study of CD8 T cells in Susac syndrome. The wider study: Patients with Susac syndrome had blood drawn and were at that point therapy-naive, on corticosteroids, or on intravenous immunoglobulin alone.

Negative magnetic isolation gave CD8+ and CD4+ cells; FACS enriched CD8+ TEMRA. Random hexamers primed reverse transcription of about 0.45 to 1 ug RNA. An immunoSEQ multiplex PCR generated amplified TCR beta CDR3 products spanning 54 Vbeta and 13 Jbeta. TCRdb recomputed calls from the immunoSEQ multiplex PCR reads with MiXCR, one row per CDR3 protein. The repertoire holds around 69,000 distinct CDR3 sequences, with over 85% as singletons. This receptor was identified in a human donor with Susac syndrome. Material: CD8+ T cells from PBMCs.

CDR3 bases: TGTGCCAGCATACCAAGTGGGCAGGCGTCTGAAGCTTTCTTT. Translated: CASIPSGQASEAFF. The rearrangement uses TRBV28 and TRBJ1-1; D gene ambiguous. The CDR3 loop spans 14 amino acids. V was shortened by 7 bases and J by 6 bases, with 18 bases between the two germline ends. Germline V gene data show CDR1 as MDHEN and CDR2 as SYDVKM. The full variable domain, with the rest looked up from reference TRBV28 and TRBJ1-1, is DVKVTQSSRYLVKRTGEKVFLECVQDMDHENMFWYRQDPGLGLRLIYFSYDVKMKEKGDIPEGYSVSREKKERFSLILESASTNQTSMYLCASIPSGQASEAFFGQGTRLTVV.